This T cell receptor beta chain was captured by sequencing in a study of blood T cell repertoires in COVID-19 (TCRdb year 2020). As for the study more broadly: Samples from collaborators originated in the United States, Italy and Spain and spanned both the acute and convalescent phases of COVID-19. Subjects who had been exposed to COVID-19, were actively infected with it, or had recovered from it provided the deeply sampled blood TCRbeta repertoires that made up the dataset. HLA class I and class II types, where available, came from metadata supplied by the sample provider rather than from assay-based typing. The sample metadata nearly always contained a de-identified subject ID, COVID-19 status, age in years and sex. Samples came from the ongoing ImmuneRACE study (first 160 participants) plus 1,254 subjects from 6 global collaborators. The material from the prospective study consisted of cDNA or gDNA derived from T cells, B-cell-depleted T cells, or PBMCs. A freely available public database, intended as a resource for researchers studying the immune response to SARS-CoV-2, is where the repertoires were released. Points the paper makes about the study in general: The quantity of clinical and demographic metadata differed by source and by participant and was supplied without curation.

TCRbeta CDR3 regions were amplified from genomic DNA using the immunoSEQ Assay, a bias-controlled multiplex PCR. As for the original processing: The number of nucleated cells in each sample was estimated by amplification of reference gene primers within the assay. Sequence reads were collapsed and filtered to measure the absolute abundance of every unique TCRbeta CDR3 rearrangement. For each sample, productive Simpson clonality was calculated as the square root of Simpson's diversity index across productive rearrangements. This immuneACCESS table, as held by TCRdb, lists in-frame sequences with V and J called but not all clones. Of the missing ones, under half trace to an unresolved V gene in checked studies; the others have no known cause. The DNA was the basis for D and trimming; V, J and clone size are from that table. This sample lists 250,000 to 350,000 clones; around 85% were detected once. The ten largest clones capture about 1.5% of the sample.

In Seattle, one collaborating source enrolled patients while the infection was active and tracked those patients longitudinally over the course of disease. Each collaborating institution followed its own protocols to collect whole blood in K2EDTA tubes. For TCRbeta analysis, collaborator samples were shipped as frozen whole blood, as isolated PBMCs, or as DNA extracted from either sample type. The CDR3, from cysteine to phenylalanine, totals 13 residues. This entry keeps only the CDR3 DNA: 39 bases, framed from base 1. V is clipped by 2 bases and J by 11 bases, and the sequence between their germline boundaries is 15 bases long. Taken from the germline V gene, the CDR1 and CDR2 loops are MDHEN and SYDVKM. A note on this clone: The antigen this receptor binds is unknown. The input lacks base qualities; no much larger clone sits a single base away.

This TCR came from a human donor with COVID-19, enrolled during active disease. The donor label of this sample is uncertain. The sequence joins TRBV28 to TRBJ1-2; perhaps TRBD1 is the D gene, with 6 bases matching. Sequencing was carried out using peripheral blood. The CDR3 is CASSLTGPRGYTF. The nucleotide sequence is TGTGCCAGCAGTTTAACAGGGCCCAGAGGATACACCTTC.